This TCR beta chain was found in a study of response to subunit inactivated influenza vaccine. TCRdb recomputed calls from the RT-PCR reads with MiXCR, one row per CDR3 protein. This sample has roughly 650,000 distinct CDR3 sequences, with 13% to 15% found just once. The source of this sequence is a man over 45 who received an inactivated influenza vaccine. The sequences come from PBMCs from blood, collected roughly 2 weeks before vaccination.

The CDR3 DNA follows: TGTGCCAGTACCAGGGGATTCCACGAGCAGTACTTC. Translation gives CASTRGFHEQYF. V usage is TRBV28 and J usage is TRBJ2-7; tentatively, D is TRBD1 (6 bases). The CDR3 sequence is 12 residues long. The ends were cut back, 9 bases at V and 5 bases at J, with 14 bases in the middle. The germline gives CDR1 MDHEN, CDR2 SYDVKM.